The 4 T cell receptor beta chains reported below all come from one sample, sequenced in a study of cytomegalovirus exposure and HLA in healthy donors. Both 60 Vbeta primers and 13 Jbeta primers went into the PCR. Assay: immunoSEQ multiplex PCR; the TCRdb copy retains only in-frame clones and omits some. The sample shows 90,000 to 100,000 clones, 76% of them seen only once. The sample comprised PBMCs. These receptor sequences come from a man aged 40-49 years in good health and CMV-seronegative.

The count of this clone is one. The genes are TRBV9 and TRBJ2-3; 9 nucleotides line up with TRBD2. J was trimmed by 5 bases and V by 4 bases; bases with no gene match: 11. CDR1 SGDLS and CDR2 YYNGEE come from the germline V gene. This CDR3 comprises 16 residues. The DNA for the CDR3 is TGTGCCAGCAGCCTTAGGGGCGGGGGGGCGGTAGATACGCAGTATTTT. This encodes CASSLRGGGAVDTQYF.

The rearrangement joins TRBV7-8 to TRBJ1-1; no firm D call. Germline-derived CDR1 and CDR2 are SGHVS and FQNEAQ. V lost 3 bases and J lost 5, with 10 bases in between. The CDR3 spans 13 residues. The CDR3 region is CASSFGRKTEAFF. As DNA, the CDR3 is TGTGCCAGCAGCTTCGGGAGGAAGACTGAAGCTTTCTTT.

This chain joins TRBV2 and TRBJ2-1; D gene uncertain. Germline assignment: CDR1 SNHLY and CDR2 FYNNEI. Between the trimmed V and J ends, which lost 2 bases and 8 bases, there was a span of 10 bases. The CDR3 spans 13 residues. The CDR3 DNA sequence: TGTGCCAGCAGTGAAACACCCGACTATGAGCAGTTCTTC. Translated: CASSETPDYEQFF.

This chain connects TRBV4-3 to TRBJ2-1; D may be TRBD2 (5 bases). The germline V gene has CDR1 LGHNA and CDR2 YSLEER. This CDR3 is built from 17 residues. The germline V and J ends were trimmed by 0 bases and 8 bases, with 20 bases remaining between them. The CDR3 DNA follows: TGCGCCAGCAGCCAAGATGAGGGCGAGCCTTCTGGGTATGAGCAGTTCTTC. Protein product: CASSQDEGEPSGYEQFF.